These T cell receptor beta chains were read from a single sample in a study of OX40 agonist ivuxolimab in advanced cancers. Method: immunoSEQ multiplex PCR; TCRdb's copy keeps in-frame clones and lacks some. The data contain 65,000 to 85,000 clones, approximately 89% of them singletons. The sample in question was CD4+ or CD8+ T cells sorted from blood, obtained in a trial of the OX40 agonist ivuxolimab. The receptors derive from an adult with an advanced solid tumor such as melanoma, head and neck, liver or kidney cancer. Both conserved end residues are part of each CDR3.

V gene	CDR3 length	J gene	CDR3 protein
TRBV5-1	16	TRBJ1-4	CASSLSQGLGEEKLFF
TRBV14	16	TRBJ2-3	CASSHGGLAGTDTQYF
TRBV11-2	14	TRBJ2-5	CASRATDRQETQYF
TRBV29-1	13	TRBJ1-5	CSVGGTGSQPQHF
TRBV27	13	TRBJ2-5	CASRGQPQETQYF
TRBV18	15	TRBJ1-1	CASSPTGPLGTEAFF
TRBV29-1	12	TRBJ1-2	CSVAHNRNGYTF
TRBV30	15	TRBJ1-1	CAWSVPARGDTEAFF
TRBV7-8	17	TRBJ1-1	CASSLARQRRMNTEAFF
TRBV7-8	16	TRBJ2-1	CASRKGQASSYNEQFF
TRBV5-1	16	TRBJ2-6	CASSLGQGSGANVLTF
TRBV7-8	14	TRBJ1-4	CASSSGRMREKLFF
TRBV19	15	TRBJ2-7	CASSTYREATYEQYF
TRBV10-2	12	TRBJ2-5	CASSVAGETQYF
TRBV10-3	14	TRBJ2-1	CAISGATGRNEQFF
TRBV28	13	TRBJ1-2	CASSLDRGLGYTF
TRBV5-1	15	TRBJ2-3	CASSSVTSGTDTQYF
TRBV2	12	TRBJ2-5	CASSEGPETQYF
TRBV11-3	13	TRBJ2-5	CASSRAGYETQYF
TRBV10-1	17	TRBJ1-3	CASSEDRALVVRDTIYF
TRBV4-1	16	TRBJ1-2	CASSQEGLPFRSGYTF
TRBV5-1	15	TRBJ2-7	CASSSPGQGAGEQYF
TRBV5-1	15	TRBJ1-2	CASSLAGEIVYGYTF
TRBV28	14	TRBJ2-5	CAAQAPSIEETQYF
TRBV7-3	13	TRBJ1-6	CASSLGINSPLHF
TRBV5-1	15	TRBJ1-1	CASSSLPGQSTEAFF
TRBV6-5	14	TRBJ1-2	CASKGPRSDYGYTF
TRBV19	15	TRBJ2-6	CASSTSGIGANVLTF
TRBV4-2	15	TRBJ1-2	CASSQQGQLNYGYTF
TRBV5-1	14	TRBJ2-1	CASSLTGGGPEQFF
TRBV6-1	16	TRBJ1-5	CASSERGAVSNQPQHF
TRBV25-1	14	TRBJ1-3	CASSEPGQRYTIYF
TRBV25-1	13	TRBJ2-7	CASSEPGQREQYF
TRBV5-1	16	TRBJ1-2	CASSLDSPTTSKGYTF
TRBV19	16	TRBJ1-2	CASSTTGQRTNYGYTF
TRBV28	15	TRBJ1-1	CASSFPTTMNTEAFF
TRBV7-6	15	TRBJ1-2	CASSPGTGTPLGYTF
TRBV5-5	17	TRBJ2-5	CASSLPARQGGHETQYF
TRBV5-4	15	TRBJ2-1	CASSFQGVGYNEQFF